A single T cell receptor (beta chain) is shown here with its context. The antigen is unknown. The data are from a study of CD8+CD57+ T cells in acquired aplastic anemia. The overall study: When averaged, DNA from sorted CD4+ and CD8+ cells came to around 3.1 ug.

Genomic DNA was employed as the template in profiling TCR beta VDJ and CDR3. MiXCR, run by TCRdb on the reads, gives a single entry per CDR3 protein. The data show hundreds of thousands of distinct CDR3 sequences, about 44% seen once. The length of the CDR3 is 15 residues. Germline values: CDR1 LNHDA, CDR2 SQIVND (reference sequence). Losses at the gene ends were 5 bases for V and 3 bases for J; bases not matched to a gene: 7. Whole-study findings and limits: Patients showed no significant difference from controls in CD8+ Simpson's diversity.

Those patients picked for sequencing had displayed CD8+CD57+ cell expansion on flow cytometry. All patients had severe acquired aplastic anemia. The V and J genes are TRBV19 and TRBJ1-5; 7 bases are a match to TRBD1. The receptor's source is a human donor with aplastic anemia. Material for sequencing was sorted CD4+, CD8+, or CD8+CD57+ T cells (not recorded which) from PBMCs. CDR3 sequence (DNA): TGTGCCAGTAGTTTCTTCGGACAGGTCAATCAGCCCCAGCATTTT. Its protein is CASSFFGQVNQPQHF.